Detailed here is one TCR beta chain. This sample stems from a study of blood T cell repertoires in COVID-19. Study context: Samples came from the United States, Italy and Spain, spanning acute and convalescent COVID-19. T cells, B-cell-depleted T cells, or PBMCs provided the cDNA or gDNA that served as material.

Per the original data handling: The assay estimated nucleated cells by amplifying reference gene primers. Produced via immunoSEQ multiplex PCR; TCRdb's table is partial and in-frame only. That table is the source of V, J and clone size, and D and trimming were worked out from the DNA. The data contain around 23,000 clones, about 91% of them singletons. Germline V gene data show CDR1 as SNHLY and CDR2 as FYNNEI. The CDR3 is 14 amino acids. V shed 6 bases and J shed 3 bases, with 14 bases lying between them. The chain links TRBV2 to TRBJ1-2, with D maybe TRBD1 (5 bases). This TCR came from a human donor in a cohort sampled during active COVID-19. Input material: peripheral blood. CDR3 amino acids: CASSALTDYYGYTF. In DNA form, the CDR3 reads TGTGCCAGCAGCGCCTTGACAGATTACTATGGCTACACCTTC.